These 14 T cell receptor beta chains came from one sample sequenced in a study of preoperative IRX-2 immunotherapy in early breast cancer. Assay: immunoSEQ multiplex PCR; the TCRdb copy retains only in-frame clones and omits some. The table shows about 19,000 clones, with about 85% occurring only once. As for treatment: preoperative locoregional IRX-2 cytokine immunotherapy. The input for sequencing was lymph node tissue, taken after IRX-2 immunotherapy. The origin of the receptors is a human donor with breast cancer.

This clone was detected a few times. The chain is built from TRBV28 and TRBJ1-2; D not certain. Germline V gene sequence: CDR1 MDHEN, CDR2 SYDVKM. Trimming took off 3 bases at V and 6 bases at J, with 8 bases between the two ends. This CDR3 spans 12 amino acids. CDR3 nucleotide sequence: TGTGCCAGCAGTTTCGTGGGGAATGGCTACACCTTC. Translated: CASSFVGNGYTF.

V usage is TRBV22-1 and J usage is TRBJ2-2; the D call of TRBD1 is as the table states it, not checked on the DNA. TRBV22-1 is shown as a pseudogene. This CDR3 comprises 15 residues. The CDR3 reads CASSPQGQGTGELFF. The CDR3, as DNA: TGTGCCAGCAGCCCCCAGGGACAGGGTACCGGGGAGCTGTTTTTT.

The genes are TRBV18 and TRBJ1-5; no definite D call. The germline V gene has CDR1 KGHSH and CDR2 LQKENI. This CDR3 is built from 13 residues. V lost 2 bases and J 9 bases, leaving 11 bases between the germline ends. The DNA of the CDR3 is TGTGCCAGCTCACCAACCCCACCCCGGCCCCAGCATTTT. This translates into CASSPTPPRPQHF.

The J gene is TRBJ1-1, the V gene TRBV10-2, with 7 nucleotides matching TRBD1. V shed 4 bases, J shed 4 bases, and the junction held 3 bases outside the gene matches. From germline, CDR1 is WSHSY and CDR2 SAAADI. CDR3 length: 13 amino acids. CDR3 sequence reads: CASSGRGRTEAFF. The CDR3 DNA reads TGCGCCAGCAGTGGGAGGGGGCGCACTGAAGCTTTCTTT.

The chain recombines TRBV6-8 with TRBJ1-5; 9 nucleotides align to TRBD1. The CDR3 has 14 residues. Germline V gene lookup returns CDR1 MNHGY and CDR2 SAAAGT. V was pared by 5 bases and J by 5 bases, with 4 bases of the junction left unmatched. The CDR3: CASSRQGGDQPQHF. The CDR3 DNA follows: TGTGCCAGCAGTAGACAGGGGGGGGATCAGCCCCAGCATTTT.

This clone is a singleton in its sample. The rearrangement uses TRBV7-4 and TRBJ1-3, with D perhaps matching TRBD1 (5 bases). The germline V gene has CDR1 SGHVT and CDR2 SQSDAQ. Trimming left V 6 bases short and J 3 bases short, with 12 bases between. This CDR3 is built from 14 residues. The CDR3 sequence: CASRSREGGNTIYF. CDR3 in DNA: TGTGCCAGCAGATCCAGGGAGGGTGGAAACACCATATATTTT.

V is TRBV5-1 and J is TRBJ1-3; the D is unclear. CDR3 length: 15 residues. Germline V gene lookup returns CDR1 SGHRS and CDR2 YFSETQ. Trimming removed 4 bases at V and 0 bases at J, with 11 bases between. The CDR3 is CASSPPLGSGNTIYF. The CDR3 DNA reads as TGCGCCAGCAGCCCACCCCTGGGCTCTGGAAACACCATATATTTT.

The chain couples TRBV6-8 to TRBJ2-7; D is possibly TRBD1 (5 bases). Germline-derived CDR1 and CDR2 are MNHGY and SAAAGT. Trimming removed 8 bases from V and 3 bases from J, with 20 bases in between. This CDR3 is built from 15 residues. The CDR3: CASGELKGNIYEQYF. In nucleotides, the CDR3 is TGTGCCAGCGGAGAGTTAAAGGGGAACATCTACGAGCAGTACTTC.

J is TRBJ1-1 and V is TRBV30; D remains ambiguous. With 0 bases removed from V and 4 bases from J, the gap between germline ends came to 9 bases. The CDR3 has 13 residues. Germline values: CDR1 GTSNPN, CDR2 SVGIG (reference sequence). CDR3 loop: CAWSVRGITEAFF. The CDR3 DNA sequence: TGTGCCTGGAGTGTACGAGGGATCACTGAAGCTTTCTTT. Together with reference TRBV30 and TRBJ1-1, the CDR3 gives the full variable domain: SQTIHQWPATLVQPVGSPLSLECTVEGTSNPNLYWYRQAAGRGLQLLFYSVGIGQISSEVPQNLSASRPQDRQFILSSKKLLLSDSGFYLCAWSVRGITEAFFGQGTRLTVV.

J is TRBJ2-7 and V is TRBV9; TRBD1 is a possible D gene (6 bases). The germline CDR1 and CDR2 sequences are SGDLS and YYNGEE. V gave up 6 bases and J gave up 3 bases, with 13 bases separating them. CDR3 length: 13 amino acids. In DNA, the CDR3 is TGTGCCAGCACTGGACAGAGCCACTACGAGCAGTACTTC. It yields the protein CASTGQSHYEQYF.

The chain carries TRBV10-2 and TRBJ2-3, with 7 bases lining up with TRBD1. With 5 bases clipped from V and 6 bases from J, the junction kept 8 bases outside the gene matches. This CDR3 contains 14 residues. In germline, CDR1 is WSHSY, CDR2 SAAADI. CDR3 protein: CASSLTGIADTQYF. The DNA for the CDR3 is TGCGCCAGCAGTCTGACAGGGATTGCGGATACGCAGTATTTT.

This rearrangement joins TRBV6-8 to TRBJ1-2; D might be TRBD1 (6 bases). This CDR3 has 15 residues. The V end lost 5 bases, the J end lost 3 bases, and 16 bases lay between the germline ends. Germline loops: CDR1 MNHGY, CDR2 SAAAGT. The CDR3 loop is CASSDSPTGHYGYTF. Written as DNA, the CDR3 is TGTGCCAGCAGTGATTCTCCTACAGGGCACTATGGCTACACCTTC.

There are a few counts of this clone. The chain carries TRBV15 and TRBJ2-3; no definite D call. Germline V gene sequence: CDR1 LNHNV, CDR2 YYDKDF (reference sequence). The CDR3 spans 14 residues. V lost 0 bases and J lost 2, with 6 bases in between. In DNA, the CDR3 is TGTGCCACCAGCAGAGATAGGGCCACAGATACGCAGTATTTT. Its translation is CATSRDRATDTQYF.

The chain uses TRBV5-1 and TRBJ2-2; tentatively, D is TRBD1 (5 bases). Germline CDR1 reads SGHRS; CDR2 reads YFSETQ. The CDR3 covers 16 residues. V gave up 1 base and J gave up 4 bases, with 14 bases separating them. DNA for the CDR3: TGCGCCAGCAGCTTGCAAGGGGCGCTGACCACCGGGGAGCTGTTTTTT. It encodes CASSLQGALTTGELFF.